The 11 T cell receptor beta chains reported below all come from one sample, sequenced in a study of T cell responses to AZD1222 COVID-19 vaccine. Profiled with immunoSEQ multiplex PCR; TCRdb holds only in-frame clones, not every one. The sample has approximately 120,000 clones, approximately 87% seen once. Sequences were derived from peripheral blood, sampled 28 days after the second AZD1222 dose. The receptors come from an adult who received the AZD1222 COVID-19 vaccine.

The chain has TRBV6-6 and TRBJ2-3; 8 nucleotides align to TRBD2. With 2 bases clipped from V and 2 bases from J, the junction kept 3 bases outside the gene matches. The CDR3 totals 15 residues. The germline CDR1 and CDR2 sequences are MNHNY and SVGAGI (reference sequence). The CDR3 bases are TGTGCCAGCAGTTACCGGCGGGGGGACACAGATACGCAGTATTTT. Its protein is CASSYRRGDTDTQYF.

A single count supports this clone. The chain combines TRBV6-2 or TRBV6-3 with TRBJ1-5, with no clear D. The germline CDR1 and CDR2 sequences are MNHEY and SVGEGT. The germline V and J ends were trimmed by 2 bases and 7 bases, with 15 bases remaining between them. CDR3 length: 15 residues. For the CDR3, the DNA is TGTGCCAGCAGTTACGAGGCAAGGGCGTACCAGCCCCAGCATTTT. Encoded protein: CASSYEARAYQPQHF.

This chain uses TRBV19 with TRBJ1-5, with a tentative D call TRBD1 (6 bases). The V and J ends lost 8 bases and 2 bases respectively, with 16 bases between them. CDR1 and CDR2 (germline): LNHDA, SQIVND (reference sequence). The CDR3 spans 15 residues. The CDR3 DNA reads TGTGCCAGTGCGCGCAGGGGCCAGGGCAATCAGCCCCAGCATTTT. This codes for CASARRGQGNQPQHF.

This chain joins TRBV4-3 and TRBJ2-7, with no clear D. The CDR3 length is 15 residues. Germline V gene data show CDR1 as LGHNA and CDR2 as YSLEER. Trimming pared 1 base from V and 2 bases from J, leaving 12 bases between. Written as DNA, the CDR3 is TGCGCCAGCAGCCAAGTCTGGCAGGCCACCTACGAGCAGTACTTC. This codes for CASSQVWQATYEQYF.

This clone has just one count. The chain is built from TRBV30 and TRBJ1-2, with D possibly matching TRBD1 (5 bases). Germline values: CDR1 GTSNPN, CDR2 SVGIG (reference sequence). The CDR3 contains 12 residues. V lost 0 bases and J lost 8, with 10 bases in between. In DNA form, the CDR3 reads TGTGCCTGGAGTGTCGGGGGACCGGGCTACACCTTC. This sequence encodes CAWSVGGPGYTF.

The CDR3 bases are TGTGCCAGTGTGGCCGGGACTAGCGGGAGTGCCTCCTACGAGCAGTACTTC. As protein: CASVAGTSGSASYEQYF. V gene TRBV2 combines with J gene TRBJ2-7; TRBD2 matches 14 bases. This CDR3 is built from 17 residues. V gave up 9 bases and J gave up 0 bases; unmatched junction bases: 10. The germline CDR1 and CDR2 sequences are SNHLY and FYNNEI.

The V and J genes are TRBV18 and TRBJ1-4, with 7 nucleotides matching TRBD1. The CDR3 has 16 amino acids. Germline V gene lookup returns CDR1 KGHSH and CDR2 LQKENI. Trimming at V came to 5 bases and at J to 8 bases, leaving 14 bases not matched to a gene. CDR3 nucleotides: TGTGCCAGCTCATCTTCTCCAGACAGGGTAGGGGAAAAACTGTTTTTT. Translating it yields CASSSSPDRVGEKLFF.

The genes are TRBV7-2 and TRBJ1-2, with TRBD1 as a possible D gene (6 bases). V was pared by 2 bases and J by 2 bases, with 9 bases between. The CDR3 is made up of 14 amino acids. From germline, CDR1 is SGHTA and CDR2 FQGNSA. DNA for the CDR3: TGTGCCAGCAGCTTACGGACAGAAAACTATGGCTACACCTTC. Translated, it gives CASSLRTENYGYTF.

CDR3 loop: CSASSQGPSYEQYF. Written as DNA, the CDR3 is TGCAGTGCTAGTTCACAGGGACCATCCTACGAGCAGTACTTC. This chain connects TRBV20-1 to TRBJ2-7, with D possibly being TRBD1 (6 bases). CDR1 is DFQATT, CDR2 SNEGSKA, per germline (reference sequence). V was clipped by 3 bases and J by 1 base, with 13 bases between them. This CDR3 spans 14 amino acids.

V is TRBV7-7 and J is TRBJ2-5; TRBD2 agrees at 13 bases. After removal of 4 bases from V and 5 bases from J, the junction contained 4 bases not matched to a gene. In germline, CDR1 is SSHAT, CDR2 FNYEAQ (reference sequence). This CDR3 has 15 residues. DNA of the CDR3: TGTGCCAGCAGCTGGGGACTAGCGGGACGCGAGACCCAGTACTTC. It yields the protein CASSWGLAGRETQYF.

The J gene is TRBJ2-3, the V gene TRBV4-3; 8 bases are shared with TRBD2. V gave up 0 bases and J gave up 4 bases; unmatched junction bases: 6. The CDR3 has 16 amino acids. Germline CDR1 is LGHNA and CDR2 is YSLEER. The CDR3 reads CASSQDPGGSPDTQYF. CDR3 sequence (DNA): TGCGCCAGCAGCCAAGACCCGGGAGGGAGCCCAGATACGCAGTATTTT.